The following is a T cell receptor beta chain sequence with its context. Its antigen is unknown. Base quality data are lacking; no much larger clone is found one base away. The collaborating institutions used their own protocols to collect whole blood in K2EDTA tubes. For TCRbeta analysis, collaborators shipped samples as frozen whole blood, isolated PBMCs, or DNA extracted from either of those sample types. The sample comes from a study of blood T cell repertoires in COVID-19 (dated by TCRdb to 2018 to 2021). Context from the whole study: Samples covering the acute and convalescent phases of COVID-19 were provided by collaborators in the United States, Italy and Spain. The prospective study material was composed of cDNA or gDNA derived from T cells, B-cell-depleted T cells, or PBMCs. Deeply sampled blood TCRbeta repertoires from subjects exposed to, actively infected with, or recovered from COVID-19 were included in the dataset. The repertoires were released in a freely available public database meant as a resource for research on the immune response to SARS-CoV-2. Samples came from the ongoing ImmuneRACE study (first 160 participants) plus 1,254 subjects from 6 global collaborators. Sample metadata almost always included a de-identified subject ID, COVID-19 status, age in years and sex. Where HLA class I and class II types were available, the types were taken from metadata supplied by the sample provider, not from assay-based typing. Overall study outcomes, separate from this receptor: Clinical and demographic metadata were provided uncurated, with the amount varying by source and participant.

The immunoSEQ Assay, a bias-controlled multiplex PCR, was used to amplify TCRbeta CDR3 regions from genomic DNA. In the original analysis: Nucleated cell counts per sample were estimated from amplification of reference gene primers within the assay. To quantify the absolute abundance of each unique TCRbeta CDR3 rearrangement, sequence reads were collapsed and filtered. Productive Simpson clonality was computed per sample as the square root of Simpson's diversity index over productive rearrangements. TCRdb took over this immuneACCESS table, retaining in-frame rearrangements with V and J assigned. Such tables are incomplete; in checked studies, under half of the missing clones stem from an unresolved V gene, and the remainder is unexplained. That table furnishes V, J and clone size, whereas the DNA furnished D and trimming. The sample table contains 200,000 to 300,000 clones; only one count was recorded for approximately 91% of them. The ten largest make up approximately 0.7% of the sample.

This TCR was recovered from a human donor in a cohort sampled during active COVID-19. The material sequenced was peripheral blood.

The DNA sequence reads TGTGCCAGCAGCTCTTTACAGGGGGCGCAGGGCTACACCTTC. The resulting protein is CASSSLQGAQGYTF. In this chain, TRBV7-2 is recombined with TRBJ1-2, and 9 junctional nucleotides match TRBD1. Its CDR3 holds 14 amino acids, cysteine through phenylalanine. Only CDR3 DNA is held: 42 bases, read in frame from base 1. According to the germline V gene, CDR1 reads SGHTA and CDR2 reads FQGNSA. V and J are trimmed by 4 bases and 8 bases, and the gene matches miss 8 bases of the junction.